These T cell receptor beta chains were read from a single sample in a study of blood T cells in healthy people across ages. One entry per CDR3 protein, called by TCRdb with MiXCR from the 5' RACE reads. In the table there are approximately 900,000 distinct CDR3 sequences, approximately 32% of which are singletons. The sample was also linked to a second study, of T cells of mothers and their children.

Sequenced material: blood. These receptors all stem from a woman aged 40-49 years in good health. Each CDR3 is given with its conserved first and last residue. D genes are given only for firm matches. The size field is filled for only some rows; it gives once, few, many or a size class.

size	V	J	D	CDR3	DNA
many	TRBV28	TRBJ1-6	NA	CASQSGGSSYNSPLHF	TGTGCCAGCCAATCGGGGGGGAGCTCCTATAATTCACCCCTCCACTTT
many	TRBV2	TRBJ2-7	NA	CACGIGQQGVEQYF	TGTGCCTGCGGGATTGGGCAGCAAGGCGTCGAGCAGTACTTC
NA	TRBV29-1	TRBJ1-2	NA	CGVEEPSNYGYTF	TGCGGCGTTGAGGAGCCTTCCAACTATGGCTACACCTTC
NA	TRBV7-9	TRBJ2-5	TRBD1	CASSTGTGGKETQYF	TGTGCCAGCAGCACTGGGACAGGAGGTAAAGAGACCCAGTACTTC
few	TRBV18	TRBJ1-5	NA	CASSPPGTQPQHF	TGTGCCAGCTCACCACCAGGGACTCAGCCCCAGCATTTT
few	TRBV28	TRBJ1-2	TRBD1	CASSSRAGGVIYGYTF	TGTGCCAGCAGTTCACGGGCAGGGGGCGTAATATATGGCTACACCTTC
many	TRBV6-2/TRBV6-3	TRBJ1-2	NA	CASRISTSGTAYGYTF	TGTGCCAGCAGGATATCCACTTCCGGGACCGCGTATGGCTACACCTTC
NA	TRBV7-3	TRBJ2-2	NA	CASSLGQGRGGELFF	TGTGCCAGCAGCTTAGGCCAGGGTCGCGGCGGGGAGCTGTTTTTT
few	TRBV18	TRBJ2-1	NA	CASSRPGNEQFF	TGTGCCAGCTCACGACCAGGGAATGAGCAGTTCTTC
few	TRBV28	TRBJ2-7	NA	CASSSPSGKSYEQYF	TGTGCCAGCAGTTCACCCTCCGGGAAGTCCTACGAGCAGTACTTC
few	TRBV12-3/TRBV12-4	TRBJ2-6	NA	CASSPGILSSGANVLTF	TGTGCCAGCAGTCCCGGGATCCTGAGCTCTGGGGCCAACGTCCTGACTTTC
NA	TRBV18	TRBJ2-3	NA	CASSPGDPMGTDTQYF	TGTGCCAGCTCACCAGGAGATCCGATGGGGACAGATACGCAGTATTTT
few	TRBV28	TRBJ2-5	NA	CASRARGNSFGQYF	TGTGCCAGCAGGGCTAGGGGTAACAGTTTTGGGCAGTACTTC
many	TRBV6-2/TRBV6-3	TRBJ2-7	NA	CASSYSPGDIYEQYF	TGTGCCAGCAGTTATTCCCCGGGAGACATCTACGAGCAGTACTTC
NA	TRBV20-1	TRBJ1-2	TRBD1	CSARVPDRGDGYTF	TGCAGTGCTAGAGTTCCCGACAGGGGGGATGGCTACACCTTC
NA	TRBV6-2/TRBV6-3	TRBJ2-7	TRBD2	CASSLMRGSSYEQYF	TGTGCCAGCAGCCTTATGCGGGGGAGCTCCTACGAGCAGTACTTC
NA	TRBV7-2	TRBJ2-2	TRBD2	CASSPLAGGIAGELFF	TGTGCCAGCAGCCCGCTAGCGGGGGGTATCGCCGGGGAGCTGTTTTTT
NA	TRBV6-6	TRBJ1-1	TRBD1	CASTATGDGTEAFF	TGTGCCAGCACCGCGACAGGGGATGGCACTGAAGCTTTCTTT
few	TRBV5-1	TRBJ2-2	TRBD2	CASSLAVSGVGELFF	TGCGCCAGCAGCTTGGCAGTTAGCGGGGTCGGGGAGCTGTTTTTT
NA	TRBV30	TRBJ1-2	NA	CAWSVASNYGYTF	TGTGCCTGGAGTGTGGCCAGTAACTATGGCTACACCTTC